These T cell receptor beta chains were read from a single sample in a study of brain metastases from non-small cell lung cancer. The repertoire was sequenced with immunoSEQ multiplex PCR; TCRdb's copy has only in-frame clones and lacks some. The data hold about a thousand clones, with nearly 90% observed a single time. Input material: tumor-adjacent normal tissue. These TCRs come from a donor at least 40 years old with non-small cell lung cancer. Each CDR3 is given with its conserved first and last residue. A D gene is named only where the DNA matches it firmly. Size is omitted from some rows. Given values are once, few, many or a class for expanded clones.

v_gene	d_gene	abundance	j_gene	CDR3nt	CDR3aa
TRBV7-9	.	.	TRBJ2-2	TGTGCCAGCAGCTTAGCACTCCTAAACACCGGGGAGCTGTTTTTT	CASSLALLNTGELFF
TRBV27	.	.	TRBJ1-1	TGTGCCAGCACTCATAGAGGGGGGGACACTGAAGCTTTCTTT	CASTHRGGDTEAFF
TRBV6-5	.	once	TRBJ2-7	TGTGCCAGCAACCCCGGAGGATTCTCCTACGAGCAGTACTTC	CASNPGGFSYEQYF
TRBV19	TRBD2	.	TRBJ2-5	TGTGCCAGTACGGGCCTAGCGGGGCAAGAGACCCAGTACTTC	CASTGLAGQETQYF
TRBV9	.	.	TRBJ2-5	TGTGCCAGCAGCGCCTGGGACCATCAAGAGACCCAATACTTC	CASSAWDHQETQYF
TRBV19	.	.	TRBJ2-2	TGTGCCAGTAGTATCTCAGGGGTCGACACCGGGGAGCTGTTTTTT	CASSISGVDTGELFF
TRBV5-4	.	once	TRBJ2-2	TGTGCCAGCAGCCCGGACCATAACACCGGGGAGCTGTTTTTT	CASSPDHNTGELFF
TRBV6-5	.	.	TRBJ2-1	TGTGCCAGCAGTACACTAGGGCAAAATGAGCAGTTCTTC	CASSTLGQNEQFF
TRBV19	.	.	TRBJ2-3	TGTGCCAGTAGTAGTCATCTGGATACGCAGTATTTT	CASSSHLDTQYF
TRBV14	TRBD2	.	TRBJ2-5	TGTGCCAGCAGCCAGCCCGGGGGGGGGTGGCAGACCCAGTACTTC	CASSQPGGGWQTQYF
TRBV4-3	.	.	TRBJ2-7	TGCGCCAGCAGCCTCGGGGCTTTCTACGAGCAGTACTTC	CASSLGAFYEQYF
TRBV7-8	TRBD1	.	TRBJ2-1	TGTGCCAGCAGCTTAGGAGGCAGGGGGAGCTACAATGAGCAGTTCTTC	CASSLGGRGSYNEQFF
TRBV19	.	once	TRBJ2-3	TGTGCCAGTAGTATTCTCCAGCGGGATACGCAGTATTTT	CASSILQRDTQYF
TRBV28	.	.	TRBJ2-1	TGTGCCAGCGCCCCTGATCTGGCCCTCACAGGGAATGAGCAGTTCTTC	CASAPDLALTGNEQFF
TRBV6-5	TRBD1	.	TRBJ1-1	TGTGCCAGCAGACCCATGGACAGGCTGAACACTGAAGCTTTCTTT	CASRPMDRLNTEAFF
TRBV19	TRBD2	.	TRBJ2-2	TGTGCCAGTAGTAGCGGGAGGAACACCGGGGAGCTGTTTTTT	CASSSGRNTGELFF
TRBV28	.	.	TRBJ1-1	TGTGCCAGCAGTCCAGGGCTGTACACTGAAGCTTTCTTT	CASSPGLYTEAFF
TRBV5-1	.	.	TRBJ1-5	TGTGCCAGCAGCTTGGCCGGCCCCTGGGGCAATCAGCCCCAGCATTTT	CASSLAGPWGNQPQHF
TRBV5-4	.	.	TRBJ1-4	TGTGCCAGCAGTTTTCAAGAAGAAAAACTGTTTTTT	CASSFQEEKLFF